The text below deals with one TCR beta chain. This specimen belongs to a study of blood T cell repertoires in COVID-19. Sequenced by immunoSEQ multiplex PCR; TCRdb stores in-frame clones only, minus some. Among about 110,000 clones listed, over 65% were seen once. The specimen was peripheral blood. The sequence was collected from an elderly woman with acute or convalescent COVID-19.

The chain's CDR3 is CASSLVTLYNEQFF. The CDR3 coding sequence is TGTGCCAGCAGTTTGGTGACACTCTACAATGAGCAGTTCTTC. The chain uses TRBV28 and TRBJ2-1; the D is unclear. V lost 3 bases and J 3 bases, leaving 9 bases between the germline ends. The CDR3 is 14 residues long. Germline values: CDR1 MDHEN, CDR2 SYDVKM.